This TCR beta chain appears in the sequencing data of a study of relationships among human T cell subsets. V shed 5 bases, J shed 0 bases, and the junction held 10 bases outside the gene matches. The CDR3 length is 18 residues. Germline V lookup: CDR1 SGHAT, CDR2 FQNNGV. T cell subsets were isolated with antibody-coated magnetic beads. TCR alpha and beta CDR3s were amplified from mRNA by semiquantitative ARM-PCR. ARM-PCR used tagged nested gene-specific primers, then communal superprimers for exponential amplification. A single record per CDR3 protein comes from TCRdb applying MiXCR to the multiplex PCR reads. Of over 2,500 distinct CDR3 sequences listed, roughly 79% are singletons. Whole-study findings and limits: Across seven subsets, gene usage, CDR3 length and N-additions did not differ significantly.

In the case of this clonotype: Its antigen remains unknown.

This chain links TRBV11-2 with TRBJ2-4, with 10 nucleotides matching TRBD1. This TCR came from a man in his forties in good health. Source material: total T cells sorted from blood. The chain's CDR3 is CASSLGQGGQLAKNIQYF. As DNA, the CDR3 is TGTGCCAGCAGCCTCGGACAGGGGGGTCAGCTAGCCAAAAACATTCAGTACTTC.